These T cell receptor beta chains were read from a single sample in a study of resident and recirculating memory T cells in vitiligo. Assay: immunoSEQ multiplex PCR; the TCRdb copy retains only in-frame clones and omits some. The sample comprises 40,000 to 45,000 clones, around 90% of which are singletons, and 4.5% rests with the top ten. The sample consisted of blood. These TCRs come from a male donor with vitiligo. CDR3s include the opening cysteine and the closing phenylalanine or tryptophan. The D gene is left open where the match is weak. Not every row has a clone size; where given, it reads once, few, many or a size class.

clone size,J gene,V gene,CDR3 length,D gene,CDR3 protein,CDR3 DNA
-,TRBJ2-5,TRBV11-1,16,TRBD2,CASSLRLARRQETQYF,TGTGCCAGCAGCCTAAGACTAGCACGTCGGCAAGAGACCCAGTACTTC
once,TRBJ2-1,TRBV9,17,TRBD1,CASSVGPGTGGKHEQFF,TGTGCCAGCAGCGTGGGTCCCGGGACAGGGGGTAAACATGAGCAGTTCTTC
few,TRBJ1-2,TRBV4-1,15,TRBD1,CASSQEPRDRVGYTF,TGCGCCAGCAGCCAAGAGCCCCGGGACAGGGTTGGCTACACCTTC
once,TRBJ2-1,TRBV11-1,14,TRBD1,CASSFQGDYNEQFF,TGTGCCAGCAGCTTCCAGGGGGATTACAATGAGCAGTTCTTC
few,TRBJ2-7,TRBV21-1,14,-,CASSKDRYTYEQYF,TGTGCCAGCAGTAAGGACAGGTACACCTACGAGCAGTACTTC
-,TRBJ1-5,TRBV19,15,-,CASSIVSGSNQPQHF,TGTGCCAGTAGTATTGTTTCAGGGAGCAATCAGCCCCAGCATTTT
-,TRBJ2-1,TRBV19,16,TRBD1,CASSISLGTAHNEQFF,TGTGCCAGTAGTATCTCCCTCGGGACAGCCCATAATGAGCAGTTCTTC
-,TRBJ1-2,TRBV7-9,15,TRBD1,CASSLGAGGQNGYTF,TGTGCCAGCAGCTTAGGGGCAGGGGGCCAGAATGGCTACACCTTC
-,TRBJ2-7,TRBV5-1,15,TRBD2,CASSPAGGRIYEQYF,TGCGCCAGCAGCCCGGCGGGGGGCCGAATCTACGAGCAGTACTTC
once,TRBJ2-3,TRBV12-2,17,-,CASRLAEAGEEADTQYF,TGTGCAAGTCGCTTAGCCGAAGCGGGGGAGGAAGCAGATACGCAGTATTTT
-,TRBJ1-4,TRBV23-1,16,-,CASSQLRGFFNEKLFF,TGCGCCAGCAGTCAATTGCGGGGCTTCTTTAATGAAAAACTGTTTTTT
-,TRBJ2-7,TRBV7-9,18,-,CASSGGEGGTRYSYEQYF,TGTGCCAGCAGCGGGGGAGAGGGGGGGACGAGATATTCCTACGAGCAGTACTTC
-,TRBJ2-5,TRBV30,13,TRBD2,CAWMRGGEETQYF,TGTGCCTGGATGCGCGGGGGGGAAGAGACCCAGTACTTC
-,TRBJ1-2,TRBV2,14,-,CASSEVGGAEGYTF,TGTGCCAGCAGTGAAGTAGGGGGTGCCGAAGGCTACACCTTC
-,TRBJ2-7,TRBV5-4,18,-,CASSLFSIAETITYEQYF,TGTGCCAGCAGCTTGTTCTCTATAGCGGAGACCATAACCTACGAGCAGTACTTC
-,TRBJ1-2,TRBV29-1,12,-,CSVEGGIYGYTF,TGCAGCGTTGAGGGGGGGATATACGGCTACACCTTC
-,TRBJ1-2,TRBV10-3,12,-,CAISSQGNGYTF,TGTGCCATCAGTTCACAGGGTAATGGCTACACCTTC
-,TRBJ2-5,TRBV11-2,17,TRBD2,CASSDLGRGSFQETQYF,TGTGCCAGCAGCGATCTGGGGCGGGGGAGCTTCCAAGAGACCCAGTACTTC
-,TRBJ1-1,TRBV11-2,13,-,CASSTGQLTEAFF,TGTGCCAGCAGCACCGGACAGCTCACTGAAGCTTTCTTT
-,TRBJ2-3,TRBV10-3,15,TRBD1,CATAPVGQSTDTQYF,TGTGCCACAGCCCCTGTGGGACAGTCGACAGATACGCAGTATTTT
-,TRBJ1-5,TRBV15,15,TRBD1,CATSPGQGKNQPQHF,TGTGCCACCAGCCCCGGACAGGGGAAGAATCAGCCCCAGCATTTT
once,TRBJ1-4,TRBV7-9,16,TRBD1,CASSTDRDSYNEKLFF,TGTGCCAGCAGCACAGACCGGGACAGCTATAATGAAAAACTGTTTTTT
-,TRBJ1-5,TRBV2,15,-,CASSLDFYSNQPQHF,TGTGCCAGCAGTCTGGACTTTTATAGCAATCAGCCCCAGCATTTT
once,TRBJ1-1,TRBV11-2,11,-,CASSLYQGAFF,TGTGCCAGCAGCTTATACCAGGGAGCTTTCTTT
-,TRBJ2-1,TRBV6-4,12,-,CASSDLRNEQFF,TGTGCCAGCAGTGACCTCAGGAATGAGCAGTTCTTC
-,TRBJ1-2,TRBV7-2,14,-,CASSIDGANYGYTF,TGTGCCAGCAGCATCGACGGGGCTAACTATGGCTACACCTTC
-,TRBJ1-2,TRBV5-1,15,-,CASSLRQSANYGYTF,TGCGCCAGCAGCTTGCGACAGAGTGCTAACTATGGCTACACCTTC
-,TRBJ2-5,TRBV5-1,17,TRBD2,CASSLGGRTSGKETQYF,TGCGCCAGCAGCTTGGGGGGACGGACTAGCGGAAAAGAGACCCAGTACTTC
-,TRBJ2-3,TRBV13,18,TRBD1,CASSLGTNRGGGTDTQYF,TGTGCCAGCAGCTTAGGAACAAATAGAGGGGGCGGCACAGATACGCAGTATTTT
-,TRBJ2-1,TRBV28,16,TRBD1,CASRRRWDSHYNEQFF,TGTGCCAGCAGGCGGCGTTGGGACAGCCACTACAATGAGCAGTTCTTC
-,TRBJ1-2,TRBV20-1,8,-,CSGLDYTF,TGCAGTGGCCTAGACTACACCTTC
-,TRBJ2-5,TRBV9,14,-,CASSGGQGKTAQYF,TGTGCCAGCAGCGGGGGGCAGGGAAAAACGGCCCAGTACTTC
once,TRBJ2-1,TRBV29-1,13,-,CSGRGYSYNEQFF,TGCAGTGGCCGGGGATACTCCTACAATGAGCAGTTCTTC
-,TRBJ1-6,TRBV7-9,13,-,CASSLMGDSPLHF,TGTGCCAGCAGCCTCATGGGAGATTCACCCCTCCACTTT
-,TRBJ2-7,TRBV5-6,13,TRBD1,CASKLRTGYEQYF,TGTGCCAGCAAACTTCGGACAGGCTACGAGCAGTACTTC
-,TRBJ2-3,TRBV7-2,17,TRBD2,CASSLATSGTSTDTQYF,TGTGCCAGCAGCTTAGCGACTAGCGGTACAAGCACAGATACGCAGTATTTT
-,TRBJ1-2,TRBV30,14,-,CAWGEGAIGYGYTF,TGTGCCTGGGGCGAGGGTGCTATAGGGTATGGCTACACCTTC
once,TRBJ2-5,TRBV7-9,16,TRBD2,CASSSRLANLKETQYF,TGTGCCAGCAGCTCGCGACTAGCCAACCTGAAAGAGACCCAGTACTTC
-,TRBJ2-3,TRBV28,14,-,CASSLLAWPDTQYF,TGTGCCAGCAGTTTACTAGCGTGGCCAGATACGCAGTATTTT
-,TRBJ2-3,TRBV5-1,16,TRBD2,CASSLGPGLSTDTQYF,TGCGCCAGCAGCTTGGGGCCGGGACTAAGCACAGATACGCAGTATTTT
-,TRBJ2-3,TRBV18,13,-,CASSPAAPGGQYF,TGTGCCAGCTCACCGGCGGCTCCAGGAGGGCAGTATTTT
-,TRBJ2-3,TRBV18,18,TRBD2,CASSPTSGGVSSTDTQYF,TGTGCCAGCTCACCGACTAGCGGGGGAGTGAGCAGCACAGATACGCAGTATTTT
-,TRBJ1-2,TRBV6-1,15,-,CASGQPGQTNYGYTF,TGTGCCAGCGGACAACCCGGACAGACTAACTATGGCTACACCTTC
-,TRBJ2-1,TRBV27,14,TRBD2,CASSFSAGLAGQFF,TGTGCCAGCAGTTTCTCCGCAGGGCTAGCGGGGCAGTTCTTC
-,TRBJ1-5,TRBV2,15,TRBD1,CASRDPGQGVQPQHF,TGTGCCAGCAGGGATCCGGGACAGGGAGTGCAGCCCCAGCATTTT
-,TRBJ1-2,TRBV6-5,16,TRBD1,CASSYDQGAQNYGYTF,TGTGCCAGCAGTTATGACCAGGGGGCCCAGAACTATGGCTACACCTTC
-,TRBJ2-5,TRBV7-2,16,TRBD2,CASSPLKLAGVETQYF,TGTGCCAGCAGCCCTCTCAAACTAGCGGGGGTTGAGACCCAGTACTTC
-,TRBJ2-1,TRBV5-1,14,-,CASYPGGKTDEQFF,TGCGCCAGCTACCCTGGGGGGAAGACAGATGAGCAGTTCTTC
-,TRBJ1-2,TRBV12-5,16,TRBD1,CASGPGQGHGSVGYTF,TGTGCTAGTGGCCCTGGACAGGGGCATGGTTCTGTTGGCTACACCTTC
-,TRBJ2-7,TRBV11-2,15,-,CASSLYGRGMDEQYF,TGTGCCAGCAGCTTATACGGCAGGGGCATGGACGAGCAGTACTTC
-,TRBJ1-3,TRBV30,15,-,CAWNVGGFSGNTIYF,TGTGCCTGGAACGTCGGAGGTTTCTCTGGAAACACCATATATTTT
-,TRBJ1-5,TRBV6-5,15,-,CASSSQGTGFFPQHF,TGTGCCAGCAGTTCCCAGGGGACGGGCTTTTTCCCCCAGCATTTT
-,TRBJ2-3,TRBV5-6,14,-,CASSPRRPTDTQYF,TGTGCCAGCAGCCCCCGGAGGCCCACAGATACGCAGTATTTT
-,TRBJ2-3,TRBV14,11,-,CASGHTDTQYF,TGTGCCAGCGGACACACAGATACGCAGTATTTT
-,TRBJ2-5,TRBV7-6,15,TRBD2,CASSRRLAGEETQYF,TGTGCCAGCAGCCGGAGACTAGCGGGGGAAGAGACCCAGTACTTC
-,TRBJ1-6,TRBV27,15,-,CASRGLSSYNSPLHF,TGTGCCAGCCGGGGATTAAGCTCCTATAATTCACCCCTCCACTTT
-,TRBJ2-1,TRBV7-8,13,-,CASSPLAQNEQFF,TGTGCCAGCAGCCCCTTGGCCCAAAATGAGCAGTTCTTC
-,TRBJ2-3,TRBV6-5,14,TRBD1,CASEPGQATDTQYF,TGTGCCAGCGAACCGGGACAGGCAACAGATACGCAGTATTTT
-,TRBJ2-4,TRBV30,14,TRBD2,CAWSEGLAGNIQYF,TGTGCCTGGAGCGAAGGACTAGCGGGGAACATTCAGTACTTC
-,TRBJ2-2,TRBV5-1,13,-,CASSLEGHGELFF,TGCGCCAGCAGCTTGGAGGGACACGGGGAGCTGTTTTTT